The clone carrying this TCR beta chain was counted many times. Its antigen is unidentified. The CDR3 loop spans 12 amino acids. V lost 2 bases to trimming and J lost 5 bases, with 10 bases between them. The germline V gene has CDR1 GTSNPN and CDR2 SVGIG (reference sequence). The sample belongs to a study of T cells in Graves' hyperthyroidism and ophthalmopathy. Study-wide points: Researchers report that a 13 V-J model separated ophthalmopathy from stable hyperthyroidism.

The source material, RNA transcripts, was used to amplify TCR beta CDR3 regions. HTBI primers were used for first-round RT-PCR of the TCR CDR3. TCRdb re-analysed the multiplex PCR reads in MiXCR, keeping a single row per CDR3 protein. The data show a few hundred thousand distinct CDR3 sequences, roughly 14% seen once. This sequence joins TRBV30 and TRBJ2-7, with D possibly being TRBD1 (5 bases). What was sequenced was blood. This receptor was identified in a woman aged 25-40 years with Graves' hyperthyroidism. CDR3 loop: CAWSSNRNEQYF. The CDR3 DNA reads as TGTGCCTGGAGTTCCAACAGGAACGAGCAGTACTTC.